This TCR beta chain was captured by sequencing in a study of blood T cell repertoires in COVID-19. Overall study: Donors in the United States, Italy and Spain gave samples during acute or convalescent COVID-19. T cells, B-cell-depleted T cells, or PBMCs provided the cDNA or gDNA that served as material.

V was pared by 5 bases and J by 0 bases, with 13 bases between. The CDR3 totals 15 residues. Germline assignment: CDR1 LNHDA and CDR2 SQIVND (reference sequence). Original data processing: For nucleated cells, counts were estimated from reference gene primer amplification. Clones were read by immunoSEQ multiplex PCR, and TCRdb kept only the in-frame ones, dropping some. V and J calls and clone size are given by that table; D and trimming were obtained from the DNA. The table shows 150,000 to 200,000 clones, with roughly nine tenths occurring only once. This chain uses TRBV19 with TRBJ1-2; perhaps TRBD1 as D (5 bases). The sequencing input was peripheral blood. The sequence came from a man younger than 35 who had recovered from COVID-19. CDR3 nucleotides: TGTGCCAGTAGTTCTTTGGACATCGCTAACTATGGCTACACCTTC. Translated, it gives CASSSLDIANYGYTF.